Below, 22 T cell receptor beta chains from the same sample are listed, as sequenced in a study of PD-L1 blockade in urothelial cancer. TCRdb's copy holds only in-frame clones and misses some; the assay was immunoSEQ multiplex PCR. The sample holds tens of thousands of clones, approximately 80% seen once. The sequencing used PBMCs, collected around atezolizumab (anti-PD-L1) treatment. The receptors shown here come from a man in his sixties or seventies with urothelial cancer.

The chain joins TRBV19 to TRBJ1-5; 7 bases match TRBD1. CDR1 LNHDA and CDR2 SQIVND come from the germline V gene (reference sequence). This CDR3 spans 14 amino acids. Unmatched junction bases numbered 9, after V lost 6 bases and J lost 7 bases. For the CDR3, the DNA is TGTGCCAGTAGCCTGAACAGGGGCTCCCAGCCCCAGCATTTT. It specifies CASSLNRGSQPQHF.

CDR3 in DNA: TGTGCCAGCAGCCCTCAGGGGGCTGCCGGGGAGCTGTTTTTT. Translated, it gives CASSPQGAAGELFF. The genes are TRBV7-2 and TRBJ2-2; 8 nucleotides align to TRBD1. In germline, CDR1 is SGHTA, CDR2 FQGNSA. The length of the CDR3 is 14 residues. V dropped 5 bases and J dropped 6; count of bases not matched to a gene: 5.

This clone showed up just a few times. In DNA, the CDR3 is TGTGCCAGCTCACCACCGGTGTCTAGCGGGAGGATTGATACGCAGTATTTT. It is translated as CASSPPVSSGRIDTQYF. This chain uses TRBV18 with TRBJ2-3, with 11 bases identical to TRBD2. CDR1 is KGHSH, CDR2 LQKENI, per germline. V was clipped by 0 bases and J by 6 bases; unmatched bases: 8. The CDR3 has 17 amino acids. The complete variable domain, with remaining parts taken from reference TRBV18 and TRBJ2-3, reads NAGVMQNPRHLVRRRGQEARLRCSPMKGHSHVYWYRQLPEEGLKFMVYLQKENIIDESGMPKERFSAEFPKEGPSILRIQQVVRGDSAAYFCASSPPVSSGRIDTQYFGPGTRLTVL.

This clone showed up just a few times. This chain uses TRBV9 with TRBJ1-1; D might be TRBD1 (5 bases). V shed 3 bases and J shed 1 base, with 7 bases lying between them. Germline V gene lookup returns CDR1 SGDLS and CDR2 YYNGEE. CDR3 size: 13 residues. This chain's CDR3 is CASSAQGNTEAFF. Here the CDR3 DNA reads TGTGCCAGCAGCGCTCAGGGGAACACTGAAGCTTTCTTT.

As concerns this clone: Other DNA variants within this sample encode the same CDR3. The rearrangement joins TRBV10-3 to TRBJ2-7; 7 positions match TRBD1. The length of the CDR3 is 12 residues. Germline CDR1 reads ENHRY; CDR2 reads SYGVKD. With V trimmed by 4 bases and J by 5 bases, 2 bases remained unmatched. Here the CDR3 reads CAISAGQDEQYF. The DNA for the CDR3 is TGTGCCATCAGTGCAGGACAGGACGAGCAGTACTTC.

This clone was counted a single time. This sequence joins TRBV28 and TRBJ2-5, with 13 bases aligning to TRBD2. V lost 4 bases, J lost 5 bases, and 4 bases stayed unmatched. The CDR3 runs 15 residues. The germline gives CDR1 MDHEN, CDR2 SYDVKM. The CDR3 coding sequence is TGTGCCAGCAGTTGGACTAGCGGGAGAACGGAGACCCAGTACTTC. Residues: CASSWTSGRTETQYF.

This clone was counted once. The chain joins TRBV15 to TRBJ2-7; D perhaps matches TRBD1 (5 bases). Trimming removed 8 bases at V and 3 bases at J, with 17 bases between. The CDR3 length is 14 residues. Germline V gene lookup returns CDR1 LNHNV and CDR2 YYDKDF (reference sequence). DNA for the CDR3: TGTGCCACCTCCCGGTTAGTGGGGCTCTACGAGCAGTACTTC. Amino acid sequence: CATSRLVGLYEQYF.

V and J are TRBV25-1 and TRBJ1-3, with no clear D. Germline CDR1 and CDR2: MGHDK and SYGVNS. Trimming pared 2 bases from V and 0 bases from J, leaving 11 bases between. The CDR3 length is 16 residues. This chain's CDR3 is CASSEVSGLSGNTIYF. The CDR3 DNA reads TGTGCCAGCAGTGAAGTAAGTGGCCTCTCTGGAAACACCATATATTTT.

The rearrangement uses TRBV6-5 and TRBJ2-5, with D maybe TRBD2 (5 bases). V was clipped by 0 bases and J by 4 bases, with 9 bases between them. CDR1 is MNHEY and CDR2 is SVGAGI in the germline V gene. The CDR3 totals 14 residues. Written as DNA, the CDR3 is TGTGCCAGCAGTTACTCGACTACTCCAGAGACCCAGTACTTC. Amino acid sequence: CASSYSTTPETQYF.

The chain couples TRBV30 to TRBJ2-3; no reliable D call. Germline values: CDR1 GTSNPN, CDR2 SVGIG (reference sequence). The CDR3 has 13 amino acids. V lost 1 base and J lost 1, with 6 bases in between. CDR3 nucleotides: TGTGCCTGGAGTGGGAGCGGCACAGATACGCAGTATTTT. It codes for CAWSGSGTDTQYF.

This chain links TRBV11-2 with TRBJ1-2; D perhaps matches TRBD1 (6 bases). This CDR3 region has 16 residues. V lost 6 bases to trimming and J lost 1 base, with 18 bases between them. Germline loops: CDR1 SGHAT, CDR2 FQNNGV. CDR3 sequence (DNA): TGTGCCAGCAGTCCATCCAGGGGCTCACTTAACTATGGCTACACCTTC. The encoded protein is CASSPSRGSLNYGYTF.

CDR3 sequence (DNA): TGCGCCAGCAGCTCGACAGGGTTCAATGAGCAGTTCTTC. It is translated as CASSSTGFNEQFF. The chain couples TRBV5-1 to TRBJ2-1, with 7 bases fitting TRBD1. This CDR3 has 13 amino acids. The junction had 3 bases not matched to a gene; V was cut back by 3 bases and J by 6 bases. CDR1 is SGHRS, CDR2 YFSETQ, per germline.

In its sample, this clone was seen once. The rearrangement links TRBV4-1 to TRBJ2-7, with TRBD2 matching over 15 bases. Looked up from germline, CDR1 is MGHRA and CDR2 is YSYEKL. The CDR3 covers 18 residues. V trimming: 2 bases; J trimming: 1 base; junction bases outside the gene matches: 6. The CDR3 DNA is TGCGCCAGCAGCCAAAACCCTGGGACTAGCGGGAGGTCCTACGAGCAGTACTTC. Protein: CASSQNPGTSGRSYEQYF.

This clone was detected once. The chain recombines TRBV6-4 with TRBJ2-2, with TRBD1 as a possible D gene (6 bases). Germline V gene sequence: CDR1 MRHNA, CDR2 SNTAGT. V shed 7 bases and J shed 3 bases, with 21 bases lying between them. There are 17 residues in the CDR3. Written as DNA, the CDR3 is TGTGCCAGCACCCCTTCCCCCGGACAGTTTGACACCGGGGAGCTGTTTTTT. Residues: CASTPSPGQFDTGELFF.

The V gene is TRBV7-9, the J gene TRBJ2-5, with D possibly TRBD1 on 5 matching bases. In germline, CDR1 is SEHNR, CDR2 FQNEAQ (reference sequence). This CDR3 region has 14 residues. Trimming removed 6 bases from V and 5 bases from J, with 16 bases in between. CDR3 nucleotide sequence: TGTGCCAGCAGGGTAACAGGACCCGGGGAGACCCAGTACTTC. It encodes CASRVTGPGETQYF.

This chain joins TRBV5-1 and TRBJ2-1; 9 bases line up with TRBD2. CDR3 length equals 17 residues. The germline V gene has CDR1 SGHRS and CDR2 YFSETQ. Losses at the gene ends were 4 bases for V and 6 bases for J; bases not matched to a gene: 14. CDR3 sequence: CASSPFGGSGSPNEQFF. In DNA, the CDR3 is TGCGCCAGCAGCCCATTCGGGGGTAGCGGGAGTCCCAATGAGCAGTTCTTC.

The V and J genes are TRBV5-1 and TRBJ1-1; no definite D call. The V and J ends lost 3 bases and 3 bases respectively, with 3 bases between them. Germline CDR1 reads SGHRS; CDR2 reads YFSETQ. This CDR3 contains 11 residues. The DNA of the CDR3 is TGCGCCAGCAGCTCGGACACTGAAGCTTTCTTT. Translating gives CASSSDTEAFF.

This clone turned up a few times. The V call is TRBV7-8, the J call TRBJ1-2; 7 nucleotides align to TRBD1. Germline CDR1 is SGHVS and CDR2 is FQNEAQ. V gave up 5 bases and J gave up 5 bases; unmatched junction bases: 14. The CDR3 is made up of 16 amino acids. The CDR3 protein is CASSPDDRAVAYGYTF. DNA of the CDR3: TGTGCCAGCAGCCCAGATGACAGGGCGGTGGCTTATGGCTACACCTTC. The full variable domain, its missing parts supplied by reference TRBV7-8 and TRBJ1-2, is GAGVSQSPRYKVAKRGQDVALRCDPISGHVSLFWYQQALGQGPEFLTYFQNEAQLDKSGLPSDRFFAERPEGSVSTLKIQRTQQEDSAVYLCASSPDDRAVAYGYTFGSGTRLTVV.

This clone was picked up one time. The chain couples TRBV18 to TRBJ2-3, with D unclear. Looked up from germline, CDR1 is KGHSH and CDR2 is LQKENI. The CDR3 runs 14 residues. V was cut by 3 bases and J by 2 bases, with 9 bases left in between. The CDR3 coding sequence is TGTGCCAGCTCACCCCCACAGAACACAGATACGCAGTATTTT. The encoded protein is CASSPPQNTDTQYF.

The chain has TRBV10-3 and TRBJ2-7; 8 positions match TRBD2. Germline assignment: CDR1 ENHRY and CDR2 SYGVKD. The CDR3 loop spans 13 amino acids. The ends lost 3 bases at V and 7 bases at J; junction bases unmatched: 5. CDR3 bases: TGTGCCATCAGTGAAGCGGGAGTGCGGGAGCAGTACTTC. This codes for CAISEAGVREQYF.

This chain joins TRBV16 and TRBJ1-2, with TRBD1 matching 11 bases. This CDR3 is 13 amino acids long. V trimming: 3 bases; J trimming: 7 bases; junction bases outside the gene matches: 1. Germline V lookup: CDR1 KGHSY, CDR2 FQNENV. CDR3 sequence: CASSHGTGGGYTF. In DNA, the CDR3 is TGTGCCAGCAGCCACGGGACAGGGGGTGGCTACACCTTC.

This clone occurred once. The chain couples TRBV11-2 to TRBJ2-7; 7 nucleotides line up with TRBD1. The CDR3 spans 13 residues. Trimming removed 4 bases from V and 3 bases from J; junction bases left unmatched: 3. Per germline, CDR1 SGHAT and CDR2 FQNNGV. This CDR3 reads CASSSGTVYEQYF. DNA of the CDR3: TGTGCCAGCAGCTCCGGGACAGTCTACGAGCAGTACTTC. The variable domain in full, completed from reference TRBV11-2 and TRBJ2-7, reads EAGVAQSPRYKIIEKRQSVAFWCNPISGHATLYWYQQILGQGPKLLIQFQNNGVVDDSQLPKDRFSAERLKGVDSTLKIQPAKLEDSAVYLCASSSGTVYEQYFGPGTRLTVT.